The 27 T cell receptor beta chains presented below share a single source sample, sequenced in a study of blood T cells in healthy people across ages. Then a second PCR, running about 6 to 11 cycles, was carried out with a sample-barcoded 5' primer and a J-beta primer mix. TCRdb itself ran the 5' RACE reads through MiXCR, one entry per CDR3 protein. The sample lists roughly 1,500,000 distinct CDR3 sequences, around 35% occurring once. The sequenced sample was blood. The receptors were sampled from a woman aged 25 to 45 in good health.

The chain recombines TRBV28 with TRBJ2-1; 11 nucleotides match TRBD2. Trimming at V came to 6 bases and at J to 1 base, leaving 5 bases not matched to a gene. This CDR3 has 16 amino acids. The germline CDR1 and CDR2 sequences are MDHEN and SYDVKM. The CDR3 region has the DNA TGTGCCAGCAGGGGACTAGCGGCCGATTCCTACAATGAGCAGTTCTTC. This encodes CASRGLAADSYNEQFF.

The chain links TRBV25-1 to TRBJ2-5; D is unclear. In germline, CDR1 is MGHDK, CDR2 SYGVNS. The CDR3 totals 13 residues. The germline V and J ends were trimmed by 8 bases and 3 bases, with 13 bases remaining between them. CDR3 bases: TGTGCCAGCGGAGCAGGATCGGAAGAGACCCAGTACTTC. Its translation: CASGAGSEETQYF.

This clonotype has just a few counts. The chain joins TRBV7-2 to TRBJ2-3, with 11 bases matching TRBD2. Germline values: CDR1 SGHTA, CDR2 FQGNSA. The CDR3 runs 17 residues. V lost 7 bases to trimming and J lost 5 bases; unmatched junction nucleotides: 14. In nucleotides, the CDR3 is TGTGCCAGCACCTTCAAGGTAGCGGGGGGGCCTGGAGATACGCAGTATTTT. It is translated as CASTFKVAGGPGDTQYF.

This clonotype was picked up many times. The rearrangement links TRBV20-1 to TRBJ2-2; D uncertain. The germline V and J ends were trimmed by 0 bases and 6 bases, with 20 bases remaining between them. The CDR3 length is 17 residues. Germline lookup yields CDR1 DFQATT and CDR2 SNEGSKA (reference sequence). CDR3 nucleotide sequence: TGCAGTGCTAGAGAGTATGGGTCAGGAGCCCTCCCCGGGGAGCTGTTTTTT. The encoded protein is CSAREYGSGALPGELFF.

V usage is TRBV20-1 and J usage is TRBJ2-7; D not resolved. In germline, CDR1 is DFQATT, CDR2 SNEGSKA (reference sequence). Deletions cut 0 bases from V and 6 bases from J, with 6 bases between. The CDR3 is 11 amino acids. The CDR3, as DNA: TGCAGTGCTAGAGATGGTGTCGAGCAGTACTTC. Translating it yields CSARDGVEQYF.

This chain connects TRBV28 to TRBJ2-7, with TRBD2 matching 8 bases. The ends lost 10 bases at V and 0 bases at J; junction bases unmatched: 8. The germline CDR1 and CDR2 sequences are MDHEN and SYDVKM. This CDR3 has 14 amino acids. CDR3 DNA sequence: TGTGCCACCCCGTTGCGGGAGGCCTCCTACGAGCAGTACTTC. It yields the protein CATPLREASYEQYF.

This clonotype was counted a few times. V is TRBV30 and J is TRBJ2-4; D is uncertain. CDR3 size: 13 residues. Germline V gives CDR1 GTSNPN, CDR2 SVGIG (reference sequence). With 2 bases removed from V and 7 bases from J, the gap between germline ends came to 12 bases. The CDR3 sequence is CAWSRSLSNIQYF. The CDR3 coding sequence is TGTGCCTGGAGTCGGTCCCTATCGAACATTCAGTACTTC.

The chain uses TRBV30 and TRBJ1-1, with TRBD1 as a possible D gene (6 bases). V shed 1 base and J shed 3 bases, with 9 bases lying between them. The CDR3 length is 13 residues. CDR1 is GTSNPN and CDR2 is SVGIG in the germline V gene (reference sequence). The CDR3 region is CAWSAGVYTEAFF. The DNA for the CDR3 is TGTGCCTGGAGTGCAGGGGTTTACACTGAAGCTTTCTTT. The entire variable domain, with the rest obtained from reference TRBV30 and TRBJ1-1, is as follows: SQTIHQWPATLVQPVGSPLSLECTVEGTSNPNLYWYRQAAGRGLQLLFYSVGIGQISSEVPQNLSASRPQDRQFILSSKKLLLSDSGFYLCAWSAGVYTEAFFGQGTRLTVV.

The CDR3 loop is CASSQDPRTGALNLYGYTF. The CDR3 region has the DNA TGCGCCAGCAGCCAAGATCCCCGGACAGGGGCCCTCAACCTATATGGCTACACCTTC. This rearrangement joins TRBV4-1 to TRBJ1-2; 9 bases are shared with TRBD1. The junction had 16 bases not matched to a gene; V was cut back by 0 bases and J by 5 bases. CDR3 length equals 19 residues. Looked up from germline, CDR1 is MGHRA and CDR2 is YSYEKL.

A few counts support this clonotype. The chain joins TRBV2 to TRBJ2-5; D possibly corresponds to TRBD2 (5 bases). Trimming shortened V by 6 bases and J by 1 base, and 18 bases separated the two germline ends. Germline CDR1 SNHLY, CDR2 FYNNEI. The CDR3 loop spans 16 amino acids. The CDR3 protein is CASRMMVGSSQETQYF. The CDR3 nucleotides read TGTGCCAGCAGAATGATGGTAGGGAGTTCCCAAGAGACCCAGTACTTC. Full variable domain (missing parts from reference TRBV2 and TRBJ2-5): EPEVTQTPSHQVTQMGQEVILRCVPISNHLYFYWYRQILGQKVEFLVSFYNNEISEKSEIFDDQFSVERPDGSNFTLKIRSTKLEDSAMYFCASRMMVGSSQETQYFGPGTRLLVL.

This clonotype was found a few times. The chain is built from TRBV15 and TRBJ2-7; D is possibly TRBD2 (5 bases). The germline V and J ends were trimmed by 5 bases and 4 bases, with 15 bases remaining between them. Per the germline V gene, CDR1 is LNHNV and CDR2 is YYDKDF (reference sequence). The CDR3 has 14 residues. The CDR3 DNA reads as TGTGCCACCAGCTTCGGACTCGTCTCATACGAGCAGTACTTC. Its translation is CATSFGLVSYEQYF.

Concerning this clonotype: Germline is not matched at one junction end, which may reflect a read error. V and J are TRBV12-3 or TRBV12-4 and TRBJ2-3; D might be TRBD2 (5 bases). The CDR3 runs to 13 residues. The DNA for the CDR3 is TGTGCCAGCAGCGACTCTAGCACAGATGCGCAGTATTTT. This codes for CASSDSSTDAQYF.

The chain carries TRBV5-1 and TRBJ2-7, with 7 nucleotides matching TRBD2. Germline values: CDR1 SGHRS, CDR2 YFSETQ. The CDR3 has 14 residues. Trimming took 4 bases from V and 5 from J; bases not matched to a gene: 9. CDR3 DNA sequence: TGCGCCAGCAGCGCCGGCGGGGGTCGGCACGAGCAGTACTTC. It codes for CASSAGGGRHEQYF.

The rearrangement uses TRBV28 and TRBJ2-6; 7 bases map to TRBD2. CDR3 length: 18 amino acids. J was trimmed by 4 bases and V by 6 bases; bases with no gene match: 15. Germline V lookup: CDR1 MDHEN, CDR2 SYDVKM. The CDR3 protein is CASSRVTGGAYGANVLTF. The CDR3 bases are TGTGCCAGCAGCCGTGTGACGGGGGGAGCGTACGGGGCCAACGTCCTGACTTTC. The variable domain in full, completed from reference TRBV28 and TRBJ2-6, reads DVKVTQSSRYLVKRTGEKVFLECVQDMDHENMFWYRQDPGLGLRLIYFSYDVKMKEKGDIPEGYSVSREKKERFSLILESASTNQTSMYLCASSRVTGGAYGANVLTFGAGSRLTVL.

This clonotype was counted only a few times. A read error may produce the germline difference seen at one junction end. CDR3 in DNA: TGTGCCAGTAGCTTGAGGGAAGAGATGACCCAGTACTTC. Protein product: CASSLREEMTQYF. This chain joins TRBV5-5 and TRBJ2-7; D is perhaps TRBD2 (5 bases). The J call may be mistaken, given a closer DNA end match to TRBJ2-5. This CDR3 is 13 amino acids long. Per the germline V gene, CDR1 is SGHKS and CDR2 is YYEKEE (reference sequence).

The V call is TRBV5-1, the J call TRBJ2-2; TRBD1 matches 9 bases. The J segment lost 5 bases and the V segment lost 4 bases, leaving 6 bases of the junction unmatched. The CDR3 runs 15 residues. CDR1 SGHRS and CDR2 YFSETQ come from the germline V gene. The CDR3: CASSQGDRATGELFF. The CDR3 region has the DNA TGCGCCAGCAGCCAGGGGGACAGGGCGACCGGGGAGCTGTTTTTT. The complete variable domain, with remaining parts taken from reference TRBV5-1 and TRBJ2-2, reads KAGVTQTPRYLIKTRGQQVTLSCSPISGHRSVSWYQQTPGQGLQFLFEYFSETQRNKGNFPGRFSGRQFSNSRSEMNVSTLELGDSALYLCASSQGDRATGELFFGEGSRLTVL.

The V and J genes are TRBV20-1 and TRBJ2-1, with D possibly called TRBD1 or TRBD2 (5 bases each). With 3 bases removed from V and 10 bases from J, the gap between germline ends came to 13 bases. In germline, CDR1 is DFQATT, CDR2 SNEGSKA (reference sequence). CDR3 length: 12 amino acids. The CDR3 DNA follows: TGCAGTGCTAGGTCCCCAGGGACGGAGCAGTTCTTC. Its protein product is CSARSPGTEQFF.

A word on this clonotype: The junction shows a germline mismatch at one end, possibly a read error. This chain connects TRBV11-2 to TRBJ2-3, with D uncertain. Germline CDR1 is SGHAT and CDR2 is FQNNGV. The CDR3 has 15 amino acids. The CDR3 DNA sequence: TGTGCCAGCAGCTTCTCCGGAATAATCACAGATACGCGGTATTTT. Translating it yields CASSFSGIITDTRYF.

The CDR3 spells CASSLKKRSEYEQYF. CDR3 bases: TGTGCCAGCAGCTTAAAGAAGCGGTCCGAGTACGAGCAGTACTTC. This chain links TRBV7-8 with TRBJ2-5, with D possibly TRBD2 on 5 matching bases. Matching the DNA end better, TRBJ2-7 makes the J call doubtful. Germline loops: CDR1 SGHVS, CDR2 FQNEAQ. The CDR3 is 15 residues long.

The V call is TRBV28, the J call TRBJ2-7; possibly TRBD2 for D (6 bases). V was trimmed by 6 bases and J by 0 bases, leaving 18 bases between them. Germline lookup yields CDR1 MDHEN and CDR2 SYDVKM. The CDR3 length is 16 residues. The CDR3: CASRPLGGTTSYEQYF. CDR3 sequence (DNA): TGTGCCAGCAGACCATTGGGGGGAACAACCTCCTACGAGCAGTACTTC.

This chain joins TRBV7-6 and TRBJ2-3; 12 positions match TRBD2. The CDR3 covers 17 residues. CDR1 is SGHVS, CDR2 FNYEAQ, per germline. Trimming removed 5 bases from V and 1 base from J; junction bases left unmatched: 7. CDR3 amino acids: CASSQTSGGPGTDTQYF. CDR3 in DNA: TGTGCCAGCAGCCAAACTAGCGGGGGGCCCGGCACAGATACGCAGTATTTT.

The J gene is TRBJ2-1, the V gene TRBV27; D might be TRBD1 (6 bases). Per germline, CDR1 MNHEY and CDR2 SMNVEV (reference sequence). The CDR3 is 13 amino acids. Trimming removed 6 bases at V and 13 bases at J, with 19 bases between. CDR3 sequence reads: CASSLRQALHQFF. DNA of the CDR3: TGTGCCAGCAGCCTCCGACAGGCCCTCCACCAGTTCTTC.

This clonotype was counted between two and nine times. V gene TRBV9 combines with J gene TRBJ1-2; D unclear. Germline V lookup: CDR1 SGDLS, CDR2 YYNGEE. CDR3 size: 11 residues. Between the trimmed V and J ends, which lost 4 bases and 4 bases, there was a span of 5 bases. The chain's CDR3 is CASSTSYGYTF. CDR3 bases: TGTGCCAGCAGCACCTCCTATGGCTACACCTTC.

The table lists this clonotype with a few counts. This rearrangement joins TRBV27 to TRBJ1-2; D is perhaps TRBD1 (5 bases). Germline V gene data show CDR1 as MNHEY and CDR2 as SMNVEV (reference sequence). V was trimmed by 5 bases and J by 3 bases, leaving 13 bases between them. This CDR3 region has 14 residues. CDR3 residues: CASSPQGYDYGYTF. The CDR3 DNA reads TGTGCCAGCAGTCCCCAGGGATATGACTATGGCTACACCTTC.

The CDR3 bases are TGTGCCAGCAGTTCCCAACAGGGAGGGACGGGCTACACCTTC. Protein: CASSSQQGGTGYTF. This chain uses TRBV27 with TRBJ1-2; TRBD1 might be the D (6 bases). Between the trimmed V and J ends, which lost 4 bases and 8 bases, there was a span of 17 bases. The CDR3 has 14 residues. Germline CDR1 is MNHEY and CDR2 is SMNVEV (reference sequence).

This chain joins TRBV29-1 and TRBJ1-1, with TRBD1 matching over 8 bases. Per germline, CDR1 SQVTM and CDR2 ANQGSEA. This CDR3 has 13 amino acids. Trimming removed 7 bases from V and 3 bases from J; junction bases left unmatched: 7. The CDR3, as DNA: TGCAGCGCCGCGACAGGGGCCTACACTGAAGCTTTCTTT. It translates to CSAATGAYTEAFF.

The chain has TRBV7-8 and TRBJ2-7, with TRBD2 as a possible D gene (5 bases). The CDR3 sequence is 13 residues long. CDR1 and CDR2 (germline): SGHVS, FQNEAQ. Trimming stripped 8 bases from V and 4 bases from J, with 15 bases between. CDR3 loop: CASGRVSGYEQYF. CDR3 coding DNA: TGTGCCAGCGGCCGGGTATCGGGGTACGAGCAGTACTTC.